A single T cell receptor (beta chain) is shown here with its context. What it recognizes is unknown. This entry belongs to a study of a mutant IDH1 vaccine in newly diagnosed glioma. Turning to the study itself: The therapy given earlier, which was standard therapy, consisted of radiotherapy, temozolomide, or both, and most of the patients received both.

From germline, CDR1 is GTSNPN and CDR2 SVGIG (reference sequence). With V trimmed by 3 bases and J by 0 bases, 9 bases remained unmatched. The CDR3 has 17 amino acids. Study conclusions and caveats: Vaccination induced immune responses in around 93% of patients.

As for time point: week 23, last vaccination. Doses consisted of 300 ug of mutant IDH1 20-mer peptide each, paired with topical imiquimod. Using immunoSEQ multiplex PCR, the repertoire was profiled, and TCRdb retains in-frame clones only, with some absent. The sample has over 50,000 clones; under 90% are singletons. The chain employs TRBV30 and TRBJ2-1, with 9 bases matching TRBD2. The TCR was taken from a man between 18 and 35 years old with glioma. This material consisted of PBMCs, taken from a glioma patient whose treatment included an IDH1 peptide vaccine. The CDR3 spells CAWRPRLAESSYNEQFF. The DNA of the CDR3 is TGTGCCTGGAGACCTCGACTAGCGGAGAGCTCCTACAATGAGCAGTTCTTC.